This T cell receptor beta chain was sequenced in a study of blood T cell repertoires in COVID-19. Study details: The origin of the acute and convalescent COVID-19 samples was the United States, Italy and Spain. PBMCs, B-cell-depleted T cells, or T cells provided the cDNA or gDNA that made up the material.

Source study methods: Using reference gene primer amplification, nucleated cell counts were estimated. Profiling relied on immunoSEQ multiplex PCR, and the TCRdb table lists in-frame clones only, not all of them. V, J and clone size reflect that table, while D and trimming were determined from the DNA. The sample gives 110,000 or so clones, 80% to 90% of which show up once; 4.6% is in the top ten. Looked up from germline, CDR1 is SGHRS and CDR2 is YFSETQ. This CDR3 region has 13 residues. Trimming removed 4 bases at V and 4 bases at J, with 12 bases between. The sample was peripheral blood. The rearrangement uses TRBV5-1 and TRBJ2-7, with TRBD1 as a possible D gene (5 bases). The TCR originated in a woman in her forties or fifties with acute or convalescent COVID-19. CDR3 residues: CASSPTQGYEQYF. The CDR3 DNA reads TGCGCCAGCAGCCCCACCCAGGGATACGAGCAGTACTTC.